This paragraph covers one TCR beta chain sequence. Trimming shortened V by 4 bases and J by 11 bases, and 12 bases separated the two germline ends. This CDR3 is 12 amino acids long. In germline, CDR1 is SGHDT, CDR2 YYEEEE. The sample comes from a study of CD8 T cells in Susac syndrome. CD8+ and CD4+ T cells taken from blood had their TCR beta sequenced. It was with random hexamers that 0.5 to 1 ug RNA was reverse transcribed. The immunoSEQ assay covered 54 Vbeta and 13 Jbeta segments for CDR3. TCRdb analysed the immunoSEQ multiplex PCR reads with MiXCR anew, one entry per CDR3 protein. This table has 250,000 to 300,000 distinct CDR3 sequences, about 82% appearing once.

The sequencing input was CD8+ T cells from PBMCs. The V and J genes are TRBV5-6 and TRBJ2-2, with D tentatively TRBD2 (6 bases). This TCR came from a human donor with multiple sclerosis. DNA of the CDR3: TGTGCCAGCAGCCCTTATGCGGGAGAGCTGTTTTTT. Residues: CASSPYAGELFF.